This TCR beta chain was retrieved from a study of blood T cell repertoires in COVID-19. The CDR3 is made up of 14 amino acids. The V end was cut by 1 base, the J end by 5 bases, with 12 bases between. In germline, CDR1 is SGHVS, CDR2 FQNEAQ. Using immunoSEQ multiplex PCR, the repertoire was profiled, and TCRdb retains in-frame clones only, with some absent. The sample records 90,000 or so clones, over 75% being singletons. Sequenced material: peripheral blood. The genes are TRBV7-8 and TRBJ2-7; D is possibly TRBD1 (5 bases). The receptor comes from a man aged 60 to 75 with acute or convalescent COVID-19. As DNA, the CDR3 is TGTGCCAGCAGCTTAGACAGGTCTGGGGACGAGCAGTACTTC. It encodes CASSLDRSGDEQYF.